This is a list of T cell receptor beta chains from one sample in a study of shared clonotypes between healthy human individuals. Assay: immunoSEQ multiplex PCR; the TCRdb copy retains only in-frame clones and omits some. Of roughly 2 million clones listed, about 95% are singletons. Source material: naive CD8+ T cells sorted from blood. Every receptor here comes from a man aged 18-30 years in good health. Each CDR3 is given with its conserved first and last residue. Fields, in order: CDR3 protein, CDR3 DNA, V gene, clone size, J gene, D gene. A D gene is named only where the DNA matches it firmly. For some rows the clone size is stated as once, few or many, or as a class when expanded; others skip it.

CDR3 protein: CSVDAPEQFF
CDR3 DNA: TGCAGCGTTGATGCGCCGGAGCAGTTCTTC
V gene: TRBV29-1
clone size: once
J gene: TRBJ2-1
D gene: -

CDR3 protein: CASSLTSGGVPEQFF
CDR3 DNA: TGCGCCAGCAGCTTAACTAGCGGGGGGGTGCCTGAGCAGTTCTTC
V gene: TRBV5-1
clone size: -
J gene: TRBJ2-1
D gene: TRBD2

CDR3 protein: CASSLGGTGELFF
CDR3 DNA: TGTGCCAGCAGCCTAGGGGGGACCGGGGAGCTGTTTTTT
V gene: TRBV11-1
clone size: -
J gene: TRBJ2-2
D gene: -

CDR3 protein: CASSTLGTREQYF
CDR3 DNA: TGTGCCAGCAGCACCCTCGGGACTCGGGAGCAGTACTTC
V gene: TRBV11-2
clone size: -
J gene: TRBJ2-7
D gene: -

CDR3 protein: CASSQDRSGYSYEQYF
CDR3 DNA: TGCGCCAGCAGCCAAGATAGGAGCGGATACTCCTACGAGCAGTACTTC
V gene: TRBV4-1
clone size: -
J gene: TRBJ2-7
D gene: -

CDR3 protein: CAWSVEETQYF
CDR3 DNA: TGTGCCTGGAGTGTCGAAGAGACCCAGTACTTC
V gene: TRBV30
clone size: few
J gene: TRBJ2-5
D gene: -

CDR3 protein: CASSLRTGGDSPLHF
CDR3 DNA: TGTGCCAGCAGCTTGAGGACAGGGGGCGATTCACCCCTCCACTTT
V gene: TRBV5-4
clone size: few
J gene: TRBJ1-6
D gene: TRBD1

CDR3 protein: CASSKENRGSDYNEQFF
CDR3 DNA: TGTGCCAGCAGCAAAGAAAACAGGGGGTCGGATTACAATGAGCAGTTCTTC
V gene: TRBV21-1
clone size: -
J gene: TRBJ2-1
D gene: -

CDR3 protein: CASSLRGETQYF
CDR3 DNA: TGTGCCAGCAGTTTAAGGGGAGAGACCCAGTACTTC
V gene: TRBV28
clone size: -
J gene: TRBJ2-5
D gene: -

CDR3 protein: CASSATAGTNTIYF
CDR3 DNA: TGTGCCAGCAGCGCTACGGCAGGGACAAACACCATATATTTT
V gene: TRBV9
clone size: -
J gene: TRBJ1-3
D gene: -

CDR3 protein: CASSLQQGEYEQYF
CDR3 DNA: TGCGCCAGCAGCCTACAACAGGGGGAGTACGAGCAGTACTTC
V gene: TRBV4-1
clone size: -
J gene: TRBJ2-7
D gene: TRBD1